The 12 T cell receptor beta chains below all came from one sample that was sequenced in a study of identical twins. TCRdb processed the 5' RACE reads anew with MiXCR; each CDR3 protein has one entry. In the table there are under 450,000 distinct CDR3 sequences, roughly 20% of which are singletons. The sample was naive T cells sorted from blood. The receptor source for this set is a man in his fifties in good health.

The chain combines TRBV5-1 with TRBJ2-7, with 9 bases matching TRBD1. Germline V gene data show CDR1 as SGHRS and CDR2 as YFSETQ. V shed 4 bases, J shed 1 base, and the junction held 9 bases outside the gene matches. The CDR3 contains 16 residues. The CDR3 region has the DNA TGCGCCAGCAGCCCGGGACAGGGAACCCCATCCTACGAGCAGTACTTC. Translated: CASSPGQGTPSYEQYF.

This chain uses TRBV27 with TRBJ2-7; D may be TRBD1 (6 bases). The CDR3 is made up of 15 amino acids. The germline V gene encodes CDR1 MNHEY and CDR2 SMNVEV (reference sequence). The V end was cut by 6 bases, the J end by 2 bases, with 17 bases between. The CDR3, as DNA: TGTGCCAGCAGCTCCATTGGGACATCTACCTACGAGCAGTACTTC. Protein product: CASSSIGTSTYEQYF.

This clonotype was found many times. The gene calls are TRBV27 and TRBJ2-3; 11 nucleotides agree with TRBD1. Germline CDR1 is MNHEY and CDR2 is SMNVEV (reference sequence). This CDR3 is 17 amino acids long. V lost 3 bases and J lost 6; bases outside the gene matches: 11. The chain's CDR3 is CASSFPPGTGGTDTQYF. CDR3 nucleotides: TGTGCCAGCAGTTTTCCCCCTGGGACAGGGGGTACGGATACGCAGTATTTT.

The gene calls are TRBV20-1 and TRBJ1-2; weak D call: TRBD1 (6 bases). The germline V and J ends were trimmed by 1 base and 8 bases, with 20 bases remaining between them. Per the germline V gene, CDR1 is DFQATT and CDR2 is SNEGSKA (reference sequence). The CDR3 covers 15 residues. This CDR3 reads CSARVTARGAQGYTF. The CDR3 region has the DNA TGCAGTGCTAGAGTTACCGCAAGGGGGGCGCAAGGCTACACCTTC.

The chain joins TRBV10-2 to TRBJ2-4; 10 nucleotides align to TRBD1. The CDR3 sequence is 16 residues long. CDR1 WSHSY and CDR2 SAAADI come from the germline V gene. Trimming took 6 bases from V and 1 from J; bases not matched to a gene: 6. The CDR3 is CASRPPGQGAKNIQYF. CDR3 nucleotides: TGCGCCAGCAGGCCGCCGGGACAGGGGGCCAAAAACATTCAGTACTTC.

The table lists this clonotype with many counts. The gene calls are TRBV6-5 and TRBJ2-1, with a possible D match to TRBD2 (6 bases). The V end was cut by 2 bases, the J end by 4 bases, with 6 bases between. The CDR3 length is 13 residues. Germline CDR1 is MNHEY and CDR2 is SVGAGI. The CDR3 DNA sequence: TGTGCCAGCAGTTACGGGGGGTACAATGAGCAGTTCTTC. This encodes CASSYGGYNEQFF.

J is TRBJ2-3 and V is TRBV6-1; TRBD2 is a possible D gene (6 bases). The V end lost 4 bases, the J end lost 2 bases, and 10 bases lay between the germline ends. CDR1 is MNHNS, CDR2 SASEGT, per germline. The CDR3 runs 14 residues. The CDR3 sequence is CASSVAADTDTQYF. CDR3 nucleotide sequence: TGTGCCAGCAGTGTAGCGGCAGACACAGATACGCAGTATTTT.

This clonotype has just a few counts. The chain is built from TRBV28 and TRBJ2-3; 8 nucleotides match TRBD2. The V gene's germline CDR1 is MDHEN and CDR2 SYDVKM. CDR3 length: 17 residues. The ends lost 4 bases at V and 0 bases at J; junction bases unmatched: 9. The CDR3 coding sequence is TGTGCCAGCAGTTCCCAACCCCGACTAGCGAGCACAGATACGCAGTATTTT. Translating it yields CASSSQPRLASTDTQYF.

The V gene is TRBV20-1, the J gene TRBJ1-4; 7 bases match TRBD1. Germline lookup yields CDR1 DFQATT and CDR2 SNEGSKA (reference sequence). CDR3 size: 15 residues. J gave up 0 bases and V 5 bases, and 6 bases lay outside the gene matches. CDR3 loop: CSADRAEATNEKLFF. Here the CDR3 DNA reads TGCAGTGCTGACAGGGCGGAAGCAACTAATGAAAAACTGTTTTTT.

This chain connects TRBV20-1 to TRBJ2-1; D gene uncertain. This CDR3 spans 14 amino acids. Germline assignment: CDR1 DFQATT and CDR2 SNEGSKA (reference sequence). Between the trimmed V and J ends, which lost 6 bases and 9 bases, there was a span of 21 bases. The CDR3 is CSARTEEWFGEQFF. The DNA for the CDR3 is TGCAGTGCCCGGACCGAAGAATGGTTCGGTGAGCAGTTCTTC.

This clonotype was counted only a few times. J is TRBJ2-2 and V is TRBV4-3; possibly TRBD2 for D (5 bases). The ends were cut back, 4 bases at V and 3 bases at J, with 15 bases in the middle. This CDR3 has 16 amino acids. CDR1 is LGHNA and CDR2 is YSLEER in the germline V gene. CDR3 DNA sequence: TGCGCCAGCAGCCGCTTCAGAGGGCTAGACACCGGGGAGCTGTTTTTT. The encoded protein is CASSRFRGLDTGELFF.

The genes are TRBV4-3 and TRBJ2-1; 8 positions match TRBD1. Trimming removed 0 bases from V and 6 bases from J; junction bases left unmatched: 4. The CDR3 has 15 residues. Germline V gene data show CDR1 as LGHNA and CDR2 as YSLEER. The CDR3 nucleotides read TGCGCCAGCAGCCAAGATACAGGGGGGAGCAATGAGCAGTTCTTC. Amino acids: CASSQDTGGSNEQFF.